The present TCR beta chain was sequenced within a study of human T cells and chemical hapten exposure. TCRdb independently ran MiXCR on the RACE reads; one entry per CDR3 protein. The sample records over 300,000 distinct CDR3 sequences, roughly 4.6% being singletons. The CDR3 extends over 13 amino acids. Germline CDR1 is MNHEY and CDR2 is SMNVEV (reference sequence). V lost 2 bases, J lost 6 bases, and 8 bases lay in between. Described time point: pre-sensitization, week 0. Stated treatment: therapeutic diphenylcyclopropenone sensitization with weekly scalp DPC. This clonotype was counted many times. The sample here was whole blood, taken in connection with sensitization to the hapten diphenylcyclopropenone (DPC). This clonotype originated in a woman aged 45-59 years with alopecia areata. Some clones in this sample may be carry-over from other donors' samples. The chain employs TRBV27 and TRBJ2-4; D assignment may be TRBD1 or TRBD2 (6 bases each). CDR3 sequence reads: CASSLGGGNIQYF. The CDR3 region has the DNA TGTGCCAGCAGTTTAGGAGGGGGAAACATTCAGTACTTC.